The present T cell receptor (beta chain) was sequenced within a study of T-cell memory formation after mild COVID-19 (dated by TCRdb to the early 2020s). Describing the broader study: Most TCR sequence clusters were specific to one of the two donors. T-cell clones expanding and contracting after mild COVID-19 in a couple of donors were tracked by longitudinal TCRalpha and TCRbeta repertoire sequencing. Two young, previously healthy adult volunteers made up the cohort, one male and one female. Broader findings and caveats from the paper: Some responding clones were detected in pre-infection memory, suggesting pre-existing cross-reactive memory T cells joined the SARS-CoV-2 response. The second-wave clones that peaked on day 37 were not confirmed to be SARS-CoV-2 specific. Only a couple of mild cases were covered in the study, and larger cohorts including severe cases with pre-infection samples were considered necessary. Clones that contracted from day 15 to 85 showed balanced CD4/CD8 phenotypes, whereas a second wave of clones that expanded from day 15 to 37 leaned towards CD4+. Contracting CD4+ clones were located mainly in the CM and EM memory subsets, whereas CD8+ clones were found to be enriched in EMRA.

Ficoll-Paque density gradient centrifugation was used to isolate PBMCs. As regards this clonotype: Its cognate antigen has yet to be identified. No much larger clonotype is one base removed from it; base qualities were not supplied.

The CDR3, cysteine through phenylalanine, is 15 amino acids long. Only the CDR3 DNA stays, 45 bases, in frame from base 1. V lost 4 bases and J lost 0 bases; the stretch between them is 10 bases long. The germline V gene yields KGHSH for CDR1 and LQKENI for CDR2. The data were produced on an Illumina NovaSeq 6000. cDNA libraries for TCRalpha and TCRbeta were prepared by 5'RACE using constant-segment primers, with sample barcodes and unique molecular identifiers added. RNA was extracted from every sample with Trizol reagent. Library amplification was performed in two PCR steps, and a second sample barcode and Illumina TruSeq adapters were introduced in the second step. The libraries were sequenced on an Illumina NovaSeq using 2 x 150 bp paired-end reads. The published analysis was carried out like this. The reads were demultiplexed and collapsed into UMI-guided consensus sequences using migec v1.2.7. Using mixcr v2.1.11, the UMI consensuses were aligned to TRA and TRB V and J templates and assembled into clonotypes. A clonotype was counted as expanded or contracted only when both edgeR and NoisET called the clonotype significant, with the noise models trained on biological replicates. For edgeR calls, the cutoffs were a false discovery rate-adjusted p below 0.01 and a log2 fold-change threshold of 1. As an exploratory analysis of dynamics, max-normalized trajectories of the 1000 most abundant clonotypes were examined by PCA with hierarchical clustering. Separately sequenced CD4+ and CD8+ repertoires were used to assign the CD4 or CD8 phenotype of responding clones. TCRdb ran its own pipeline on the public reads, namely fastp trimming at Q25 and MiXCR clone calling, and kept in-frame beta chains. Entries are consolidated by CDR3 protein sequence, retaining the most common genes and DNA. For this entry, the V and J calls and clone size follow TCRdb and not the study's own pipeline. In all, the sample holds 180,000 or so distinct CDR3 sequences, and approximately 16% of those were seen once. The biggest ten clones account for 2% to 2.5% of the sample.

The sequence joins TRBV18 to TRBJ1-5; tentative D gene TRBD1, with 5 bases matching. The TCR was taken from an adult woman who had mild COVID-19 (a few samples of this study predate the infection). The sample titles of this study are shuffled in the database, so cell type and time point are left out; the donor was told from shared clones. Material: PBMCs or a T cell subset sorted from them (not recorded which). In nucleotides, the sequence is TGTGCCAGCTCACGCGACAGAAATAGCAATCAGCCCCAGCATTTT. This sequence encodes CASSRDRNSNQPQHF. With the rest looked up from the reference TRBV18 and TRBJ1-5 genes rather than sequenced, the full variable domain is NAGVMQNPRHLVRRRGQEARLRCSPMKGHSHVYWYRQLPEEGLKFMVYLQKENIIDESGMPKERFSAEFPKEGPSILRIQQVVRGDSAAYFCASSRDRNSNQPQHFGDGTRLSIL.